Listed here are 12 T cell receptor beta chains from one sample, sequenced in a study of CD8 T cells in ankylosing spondylitis. TCRdb re-analysed the 5' RACE reads in MiXCR, keeping a single row per CDR3 protein. The data show 50,000 to 75,000 distinct CDR3 sequences, with over 5% seen just once and around 5.3% held by the top ten. Sample: synovial fluid, either unsorted or a sorted T cell fraction (not recorded which). All receptors come from a male donor with ankylosing spondylitis.

This clonotype showed up many times. Written as DNA, the CDR3 is TGCAGCGTTGAAGAGACAGAAAACATTCAGTACTTC. Amino acids: CSVEETENIQYF. The chain joins TRBV29-1 to TRBJ2-4; D is possibly TRBD1 (5 bases). Between the trimmed V and J ends, which lost 0 bases and 5 bases, there was a span of 5 bases. Germline V gene data show CDR1 as SQVTM and CDR2 as ANQGSEA. The CDR3 covers 12 residues.

The chain employs TRBV20-1 and TRBJ2-2, with D perhaps TRBD1 (5 bases). This CDR3 is built from 15 residues. The germline CDR1 and CDR2 sequences are DFQATT and SNEGSKA (reference sequence). The DNA of the CDR3 is TGCAGCTCTTGTGGGCAGGGTCCGGACACCGGGGAGCTGTTTTTT. Its translation is CSSCGQGPDTGELFF.

The chain carries TRBV28 and TRBJ2-5; maybe TRBD1 (6 bases). V lost 8 bases, J lost 3 bases, and 22 bases lay in between. The CDR3 runs to 16 residues. Germline V lookup: CDR1 MDHEN, CDR2 SYDVKM. This CDR3 is CASFPTGRGTKETQYF. In DNA, the CDR3 is TGTGCCAGCTTCCCCACAGGGCGAGGTACTAAAGAGACCCAGTACTTC.

This clonotype was seen ten or more times. The chain joins TRBV10-3 to TRBJ2-5; no firm D call. The germline CDR1 and CDR2 sequences are ENHRY and SYGVKD. Trimming cost V 4 bases and J 4 bases, with 10 bases left between them. CDR3 length: 13 amino acids. The CDR3 DNA is TGTGCCATCAGTGGGCCATTGCTAGAGACCCAGTACTTC. This gives the protein CAISGPLLETQYF.

This chain links TRBV6-1 with TRBJ1-2; a possible D gene is TRBD1 (6 bases). V lost 0 bases and J lost 4, with 21 bases in between. This CDR3 is built from 18 residues. CDR1 is MNHNS and CDR2 is SASEGT in the germline V gene. The CDR3 spells CASSEASRLPDRLYGYTF. The CDR3 DNA is TGTGCCAGCAGTGAAGCGTCCCGCCTCCCGGACAGACTCTATGGCTACACCTTC.

This chain links TRBV2 with TRBJ1-2, with TRBD1 identical over 9 bases. Germline V gene data show CDR1 as SNHLY and CDR2 as FYNNEI. CDR3 length: 12 residues. V shed 9 bases and J 3 bases; nucleotides not matched to a gene: 2. CDR3 nucleotide sequence: TGTGCCAGACAGGGGGCGGACTATGGCTACACCTTC. Protein sequence: CARQGADYGYTF.

This clonotype showed up many times. The rearrangement links TRBV6-1 to TRBJ2-7; D possibly uses TRBD1 or TRBD2 (6 bases each). CDR1 is MNHNS, CDR2 SASEGT, per germline. The CDR3 is 13 residues long. V was trimmed by 4 bases and J by 6 bases, leaving 13 bases between them. As DNA, the CDR3 is TGTGCCAGCAGTGGTTTAGGGGGAGGCGAGCAGTACTTC. Its protein is CASSGLGGGEQYF.

The CDR3 DNA is TGTGCCAGCAGGCGCGCGAGCACAGATACGCAGTATTTT. This translates into CASRRASTDTQYF. The chain links TRBV27 to TRBJ2-3; no clear D. This CDR3 has 13 residues. Trimming left V 6 bases short and J 0 bases short, with 7 bases between. Germline-derived CDR1 and CDR2 are MNHEY and SMNVEV (reference sequence).

There are many counts of this clonotype. The CDR3 bases are TGTGCCAGCTCACCCTCTAGCGGGAGTTACGAGCAGTACTTC. Its protein product is CASSPSSGSYEQYF. The chain carries TRBV18 and TRBJ2-7; the match to TRBD2 covers 10 bases. Trimming at V came to 3 bases and at J to 4 bases, leaving 3 bases not matched to a gene. The germline V gene has CDR1 KGHSH and CDR2 LQKENI. This CDR3 comprises 14 residues.

CDR3 loop: CASSRASQETQYF. The CDR3 nucleotides read TGTGCCAGTAGTAGGGCGTCCCAAGAGACCCAGTACTTC. The V and J genes are TRBV19 and TRBJ2-5; D uncertain. With 4 bases removed from V and 1 base from J, the gap between germline ends came to 7 bases. The germline V gene encodes CDR1 LNHDA and CDR2 SQIVND (reference sequence). The length of the CDR3 is 13 residues.

This clonotype appeared many times. The chain links TRBV25-1 to TRBJ2-7, with no clear D. This CDR3 comprises 14 residues. Trimming pared 2 bases from V and 0 bases from J, leaving 8 bases between. Germline V gives CDR1 MGHDK, CDR2 SYGVNS. The CDR3 spells CASSERSLSYEQYF. In DNA, the CDR3 is TGTGCCAGCAGTGAACGGTCACTCTCCTACGAGCAGTACTTC.

This clonotype has a handful of counts. The chain employs TRBV6-2 or TRBV6-3 and TRBJ2-7, with a possible D match to TRBD2 (6 bases). Germline V gene sequence: CDR1 MNHEY, CDR2 SVGEGT. The CDR3 totals 15 residues. The V gene lost 2 bases and the J gene lost 1 base, with 12 bases spanning the gap. The CDR3 region has the DNA TGTGCCAGCAGTTACCCGGGAGTGGGTTCCTACGAGCAGTACTTC. Its translation: CASSYPGVGSYEQYF.